These 32 T cell receptor beta chains were all obtained from the same sample, sequenced in a study of shared clonotypes between healthy human individuals. Some clones are missing from TCRdb's copy, which holds only in-frame ones; the method was immunoSEQ multiplex PCR. This sample has about half a million clones, with around 79% found just once. Sequences were obtained from PBMCs. The receptors were gathered from a woman in her thirties or forties in good health. Some clones in this sample may be carry-over from other donors' samples.

The chain employs TRBV7-6 and TRBJ1-4; the match to TRBD1 covers 8 bases. Germline V CDR1 and CDR2: SGHVS, FNYEAQ. CDR3 size: 15 residues. The ends lost 5 bases at V and 12 bases at J; junction bases unmatched: 14. The CDR3 DNA reads TGTGCCAGCAGCCAGGTGGACAGGGCCCTTGAGGAACTGTTTTTT. It yields the protein CASSQVDRALEELFF.

This sequence joins TRBV7-9 and TRBJ2-7; 7 bases fit TRBD1. From germline, CDR1 is SEHNR and CDR2 FQNEAQ (reference sequence). V lost 5 bases, J lost 3 bases, and 7 bases stayed unmatched. The CDR3 has 14 amino acids. CDR3 sequence (DNA): TGTGCCAGCAGCCCCCGGGGACAGAACTACGAGCAGTACTTC. Translated, it gives CASSPRGQNYEQYF.

This clone has a single count. V gene TRBV4-1 combines with J gene TRBJ2-2; 11 bases match TRBD2. This CDR3 is built from 16 residues. V lost 1 base to trimming and J lost 6 bases; unmatched junction nucleotides: 4. Germline V gene data show CDR1 as MGHRA and CDR2 as YSYEKL. In DNA form, the CDR3 reads TGCGCCAGCAGCCAAGTAACTAGCGGGAGACCCGGGGAGCTGTTTTTT. Translation gives CASSQVTSGRPGELFF.

Note on this clone: This is likely an artifact of a read error, given a far larger clone one base away. The rearrangement links TRBV29-1 to TRBJ1-2; unclear D gene. Germline V gene sequence: CDR1 SQVTM, CDR2 ANQGSEA. This CDR3 spans 12 amino acids. For the CDR3, the DNA is TGCAGCGTTAAAGACCATAACTATGGCTACACCTTC. This translates into CSVKDHNYGYTF. Based on the CDR3 plus reference TRBV29-1 and TRBJ1-2, the full variable domain is SAVISQKPSRDICQRGTSLTIQCQVDSQVTMMFWYRQQPGQSLTLIATANQGSEATYESGFVIDKFPISRPNLTFSTLTVSNMSPEDSSIYLCSVKDHNYGYTFGSGTRLTVV.

This chain connects TRBV27 to TRBJ2-5; maybe TRBD2 (5 bases). The closer fit of TRBJ2-7 to the DNA end suggests the J call may be wrong. This CDR3 comprises 15 residues. The germline V gene has CDR1 MNHEY and CDR2 SMNVEV (reference sequence). This chain's CDR3 is CASSTWERYTYEQYF. The CDR3 DNA follows: TGTGCCAGCAGTACCTGGGAGCGTTATACCTACGAGCAGTACTTC.

The V call is TRBV18, the J call TRBJ2-1; D is unresolved. The CDR3 length is 14 residues. Germline V gene lookup returns CDR1 KGHSH and CDR2 LQKENI. The germline V and J ends were trimmed by 3 bases and 9 bases, with 15 bases remaining between them. The CDR3 region is CASSPPSSFSEQFF. DNA of the CDR3: TGTGCCAGCTCACCTCCGAGTAGCTTTTCTGAGCAGTTCTTC.

This chain connects TRBV7-2 to TRBJ1-1; a weak D match, TRBD1 (5 bases). Germline CDR1 is SGHTA and CDR2 is FQGNSA. The germline V and J ends were trimmed by 6 bases and 7 bases, with 15 bases remaining between them. This CDR3 is built from 13 residues. CDR3 nucleotides: TGTGCCAGCAGTTTTAACCGGGGCAATGAAGCTTTCTTT. As protein: CASSFNRGNEAFF. Variable domain in full (rest from reference TRBV7-2 and TRBJ1-1): GAGVSQSPSNKVTEKGKDVELRCDPISGHTALYWYRQSLGQGLEFLIYFQGNSAPDKSGLPSDRFSAERTGGSVSTLTIQRTQQEDSAVYLCASSFNRGNEAFFGQGTRLTVV.

The rearrangement uses TRBV18 and TRBJ2-7; D remains unclear. The V gene's germline CDR1 is KGHSH and CDR2 LQKENI. The V end was cut by 0 bases, the J end by 3 bases, with 18 bases between. The CDR3 runs to 17 residues. CDR3 amino acids: CASSPPQAIGKNYEQYF. The CDR3 DNA reads as TGTGCCAGCTCACCACCACAAGCAATAGGGAAAAACTACGAGCAGTACTTC.

This clone appeared a few times. The V and J genes are TRBV27 and TRBJ2-7; the D gene could be TRBD1 or TRBD2 (5 bases each). V was pared by 2 bases and J by 2 bases, with 19 bases between. The CDR3 consists of 17 residues. From germline, CDR1 is MNHEY and CDR2 SMNVEV (reference sequence). The CDR3 spells CASSLRQTGTEPYEQYF. CDR3 in DNA: TGTGCCAGCAGTTTAAGGCAAACCGGGACGGAACCCTACGAGCAGTACTTC.

The rearrangement joins TRBV9 to TRBJ2-7, with D possibly being TRBD1 (6 bases). Germline V gene lookup returns CDR1 SGDLS and CDR2 YYNGEE. The CDR3 has 13 amino acids. Trimming pared 3 bases from V and 1 base from J, leaving 8 bases between. CDR3 DNA sequence: TGTGCCAGCAGCGCAGGACAGTCCTACGAGCAGTACTTC. It specifies CASSAGQSYEQYF.

V is TRBV6-5 and J is TRBJ1-4; 9 bases map to TRBD1. The CDR3 contains 13 residues. Losses at the gene ends were 8 bases for V and 3 bases for J; bases not matched to a gene: 1. The germline V gene encodes CDR1 MNHEY and CDR2 SVGAGI. This CDR3 reads CASGDRANEKLFF. CDR3 DNA sequence: TGTGCCAGCGGGGACAGGGCTAATGAAAAACTGTTTTTT.

This clone was observed at least ten times. V gene TRBV27 combines with J gene TRBJ2-2; TRBD2 matches 8 bases. Per germline, CDR1 MNHEY and CDR2 SMNVEV (reference sequence). This CDR3 is 17 amino acids long. With 2 bases clipped from V and 8 bases from J, the junction kept 13 bases outside the gene matches. The CDR3 loop is CASSLAAVASGLGELFF. The CDR3 nucleotides are TGTGCCAGCAGTTTAGCAGCCGTGGCTAGCGGGTTGGGGGAGCTGTTTTTT.

The chain joins TRBV28 to TRBJ1-5; D remains ambiguous. Germline-derived CDR1 and CDR2 are MDHEN and SYDVKM. This CDR3 comprises 19 residues. The V gene lost 4 bases and the J gene lost 0 bases, with 22 bases spanning the gap. The CDR3 loop is CASSSYGVHLPYSNQPQHF. The CDR3 region has the DNA TGTGCCAGCAGTTCATACGGGGTACACCTCCCTTATAGCAATCAGCCCCAGCATTTT. Based on the CDR3 plus reference TRBV28 and TRBJ1-5, the full variable domain is DVKVTQSSRYLVKRTGEKVFLECVQDMDHENMFWYRQDPGLGLRLIYFSYDVKMKEKGDIPEGYSVSREKKERFSLILESASTNQTSMYLCASSSYGVHLPYSNQPQHFGDGTRLSIL.

The gene calls are TRBV29-1 and TRBJ1-1; 12 positions match TRBD1. The CDR3 covers 18 residues. V trimming: 1 base; J trimming: 5 bases; junction bases outside the gene matches: 14. In germline, CDR1 is SQVTM, CDR2 ANQGSEA. The CDR3 DNA follows: TGCAGCGTTGAAGGTGCTGAGGGACAGGGGGCCTGGAGGACTGAAGCTTTCTTT. Residues: CSVEGAEGQGAWRTEAFF.

As regards this clone: With only one base between it and a far larger clone, this is likely a read error. The chain recombines TRBV7-8 with TRBJ2-5, with 8 bases identical to TRBD2. The last part of the DNA fits TRBJ2-7 better; the J call may be wrong. Looked up from germline, CDR1 is SGHVS and CDR2 is FQNEAQ. This CDR3 has 18 residues. The CDR3 DNA sequence: TGTGCCAACAGCTTTTTAGCGGGACGAAGCCTAGGGAACTACGAGCAGTACTTC. It translates to CANSFLAGRSLGNYEQYF.

This sequence joins TRBV7-9 and TRBJ2-5; 9 nucleotides line up with TRBD2. The J call may be wrong; the DNA end is better matched by TRBJ2-7. This CDR3 has 15 amino acids. The germline gives CDR1 SEHNR, CDR2 FQNEAQ (reference sequence). The CDR3 DNA follows: TGTGCCAGCAGCTTAGGATTAGCGGGAGACTACGAGCAGTACTTC. This encodes CASSLGLAGDYEQYF.

The chain uses TRBV27 and TRBJ1-3; D gene uncertain. Trimming left V 3 bases short and J 4 bases short, with 16 bases between. The CDR3 is 16 residues long. Germline V lookup: CDR1 MNHEY, CDR2 SMNVEV (reference sequence). The CDR3 region is CASSFSASEAGNTIYF. As DNA, the CDR3 is TGTGCCAGCAGTTTCTCGGCCTCTGAGGCAGGAAACACCATATATTTT.

The CDR3 is CASSPREQPQHF. The CDR3 region has the DNA TGTGCCAGCAGTCCCAGGGAGCAGCCCCAGCATTTT. The V call is TRBV6-6, the J call TRBJ1-5, with D perhaps TRBD1 (5 bases). Germline CDR1 reads MNHNY; CDR2 reads SVGAGI (reference sequence). The CDR3 is made up of 12 amino acids. V was shortened by 5 bases and J by 7 bases, with 9 bases between the two germline ends.

The V call is TRBV18, the J call TRBJ1-5, with a weak D call TRBD1 (6 bases). V gave up 4 bases and J gave up 4 bases, with 8 bases separating them. CDR3 length: 13 amino acids. Germline-derived CDR1 and CDR2 are KGHSH and LQKENI. The CDR3 region is CASSRTENQPQHF. CDR3 sequence (DNA): TGTGCCAGCTCACGGACAGAGAATCAGCCCCAGCATTTT.

This sequence joins TRBV19 and TRBJ2-7, with TRBD1 matching 9 bases. The CDR3 spans 15 residues. CDR1 LNHDA and CDR2 SQIVND come from the germline V gene (reference sequence). The V segment lost 5 bases and the J segment 3 bases; nucleotides outside the gene matches: 8. The CDR3 is CASSQPGTGIYEQYF. The CDR3 nucleotides read TGTGCCAGTAGTCAACCCGGGACAGGGATCTACGAGCAGTACTTC.

The V call is TRBV28, the J call TRBJ2-7, with 8 bases identical to TRBD2. The CDR3 runs to 12 residues. Germline trimming cut 8 bases from V and 4 bases from J; bases unmatched to any gene: 4. CDR1 is MDHEN, CDR2 SYDVKM, per germline. CDR3 in DNA: TGTGCCAGCGGGACTAGTGGATACGAGCAGTACTTC. Translation: CASGTSGYEQYF.

The chain is built from TRBV16 and TRBJ2-7; 8 bases align to TRBD2. V was pared by 7 bases and J by 2 bases, with 7 bases of the junction left unmatched. The germline gives CDR1 KGHSY, CDR2 FQNENV. This CDR3 comprises 14 residues. CDR3 bases: TGTGCCAGCACCAAGGGGACTAGGCCCTACGAGCAGTACTTC. This gives the protein CASTKGTRPYEQYF.

This clone has just one count. The chain carries TRBV6-1 and TRBJ2-7, with D possibly TRBD2 on 6 matching bases. The CDR3 loop spans 14 amino acids. Germline CDR1 and CDR2: MNHNS and SASEGT. Trimming took off 7 bases at V and 1 base at J, with 14 bases between the two ends. CDR3 bases: TGTGCCAGCAAGACTAGTCCGACTTCCTACGAGCAGTACTTC. Amino acids: CASKTSPTSYEQYF.

About this clone: This may be a read error, as it is one base from a much larger clone. V usage is TRBV6-5 and J usage is TRBJ1-1; possibly TRBD1 for D (5 bases). This CDR3 is built from 13 residues. Trimming left V 5 bases short and J 1 base short, with 8 bases between. CDR1 is MNHEY, CDR2 SVGAGI, per germline. As DNA, the CDR3 is TGTGCCAGCAGTACGGGGCAGAACACTGAAGCTTTCTTT. Protein product: CASSTGQNTEAFF.

This clone was seen more than once but under ten times. This CDR3 reads CATSRDRQSNQPQHF. CDR3 sequence (DNA): TGTGCCACCAGCAGAGATCGACAGAGCAATCAGCCCCAGCATTTT. This chain links TRBV15 with TRBJ1-5, with D possibly being TRBD1 (5 bases). Germline V gives CDR1 LNHNV, CDR2 YYDKDF (reference sequence). V dropped 0 bases and J dropped 1 base, with 7 bases sitting between them. The CDR3 runs to 15 residues.

The V call is TRBV29-1, the J call TRBJ1-3; D is ambiguous. Germline assignment: CDR1 SQVTM and CDR2 ANQGSEA. The length of the CDR3 is 14 residues. V dropped 6 bases and J dropped 0 bases, with 12 bases sitting between them. CDR3 sequence: CSVLPGNSGNTIYF. The CDR3 nucleotides are TGCAGCGTCCTACCGGGGAACTCTGGAAACACCATATATTTT.

V gene TRBV5-1 combines with J gene TRBJ1-2; the match to TRBD1 covers 7 bases. Germline V lookup: CDR1 SGHRS, CDR2 YFSETQ. The CDR3 spans 15 residues. V lost 0 bases, J lost 4 bases, and 6 bases stayed unmatched. The CDR3 sequence: CASSLAATGSYGYTF. CDR3 DNA sequence: TGCGCCAGCAGCTTGGCCGCGACAGGGAGCTATGGCTACACCTTC.

The chain recombines TRBV14 with TRBJ2-7; D may be TRBD1 (5 bases). The CDR3 has 16 amino acids. Germline assignment: CDR1 SGHDN and CDR2 FVKESK. Trimming removed 4 bases from V and 12 bases from J, with 28 bases in between. The CDR3 here is CASSRPLRAPNSGRYF. DNA for the CDR3: TGTGCCAGCAGCCGCCCTCTCAGGGCGCCAAACAGTGGAAGGTACTTC.

The chain uses TRBV6-5 and TRBJ1-2, with D hard to call. This CDR3 contains 12 residues. Trimming cost V 7 bases and J 6 bases, with 12 bases left between them. Germline V gene data show CDR1 as MNHEY and CDR2 as SVGAGI. CDR3 bases: TGTGCCAGCACCAACGGCCTGCATGGCTACACCTTC. Translating gives CASTNGLHGYTF.

Ten or more counts support this clone. The rearrangement links TRBV7-8 to TRBJ1-2, with D maybe TRBD1 (5 bases). Germline V CDR1 and CDR2: SGHVS, FQNEAQ. The CDR3 is 16 residues long. V lost 5 bases, J lost 3 bases, and 19 bases lay in between. The CDR3 nucleotides are TGTGCCAGCAGCCCGACCGCGGGCAGGGTTCACTATGGCTACACCTTC. Protein: CASSPTAGRVHYGYTF. The variable domain in full, with the rest retrieved from reference TRBV7-8 and TRBJ1-2, is GAGVSQSPRYKVAKRGQDVALRCDPISGHVSLFWYQQALGQGPEFLTYFQNEAQLDKSGLPSDRFFAERPEGSVSTLKIQRTQQEDSAVYLCASSPTAGRVHYGYTFGSGTRLTVV.

This chain joins TRBV27 and TRBJ2-5; D is perhaps TRBD1 (5 bases). Deletions cut 3 bases from V and 6 bases from J, with 11 bases between. Germline CDR1 and CDR2: MNHEY and SMNVEV (reference sequence). This CDR3 comprises 13 residues. CDR3 nucleotides: TGTGCCAGCAGTTTTGGGCAGGGAAAGACCCAGTACTTC. Protein sequence: CASSFGQGKTQYF.

This rearrangement joins TRBV28 to TRBJ2-5; 9 bases are a match to TRBD2. V trimming: 3 bases; J trimming: 2 bases; junction bases outside the gene matches: 16. The CDR3 totals 19 residues. Germline assignment: CDR1 MDHEN and CDR2 SYDVKM. CDR3 in amino acids: CASSFLREGLPLLQETQYF. CDR3 in DNA: TGTGCCAGCAGTTTTTTGCGGGAGGGCCTTCCCTTGCTACAAGAGACCCAGTACTTC.